The subject of this entry is one T cell receptor beta chain. The entry originates in a study of blood T cell repertoires in COVID-19. Enrollees, about 18 to 89 years old, lived in about two dozen US areas. All recovered Cohort 3 donors got two negative PCRs, got clearance, or saw symptom resolution. The V gene's germline CDR1 is LNHDA and CDR2 SQIVND (reference sequence). Trimming removed 0 bases from V and 4 bases from J, with 15 bases in between. The CDR3 consists of 16 residues. In the study's own analysis: Reference gene primer amplification in the assay estimated nucleated cell counts. Libraries were prepared by immunoSEQ multiplex PCR; TCRdb keeps only in-frame clonotypes and omits some of them. V, J and clone size derive from that table, while D and trimming were established from the DNA sequence. The data show about 200,000 clones, with 87% seen just once and approximately 2.2% held by the top ten.

J is TRBJ1-1 and V is TRBV19, with D perhaps TRBD1 (6 bases). What was sequenced was PBMCs or T cells enriched from blood (not recorded which). The source is a woman between 25 and 40 years old who had recovered from COVID-19. In DNA, the CDR3 is TGTGCCAGTAGTATAGATCTATCAGCGGGGGCCACTGAAGCTTTCTTT. Its translation is CASSIDLSAGATEAFF.